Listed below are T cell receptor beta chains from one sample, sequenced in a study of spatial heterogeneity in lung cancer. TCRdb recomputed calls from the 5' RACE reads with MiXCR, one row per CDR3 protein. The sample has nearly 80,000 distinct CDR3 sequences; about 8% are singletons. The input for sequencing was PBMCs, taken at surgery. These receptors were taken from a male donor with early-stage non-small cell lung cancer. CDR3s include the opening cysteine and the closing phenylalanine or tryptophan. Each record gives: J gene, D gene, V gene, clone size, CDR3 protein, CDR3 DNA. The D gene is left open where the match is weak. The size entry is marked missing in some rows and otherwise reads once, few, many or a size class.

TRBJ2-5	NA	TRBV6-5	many	CASARTVQETQYF	TGTGCCAGCGCTAGGACAGTCCAAGAGACCCAGTACTTC
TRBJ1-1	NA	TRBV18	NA	CASSPSRDRGTEAFF	TGTGCCAGCTCACCAAGCAGGGATAGGGGCACTGAAGCTTTCTTT
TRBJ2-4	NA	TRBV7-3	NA	CASSSPGVNIQYF	TGTGCCAGCAGCTCCCCGGGGGTGAACATTCAGTACTTC
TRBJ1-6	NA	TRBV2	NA	CASREGSPLHF	TGTGCCAGCAGGGAGGGTTCACCCCTCCACTTT
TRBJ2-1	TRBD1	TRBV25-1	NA	CASSVGTGGHNEQFF	TGTGCCAGCAGTGTAGGGACAGGGGGCCACAATGAGCAGTTCTTC
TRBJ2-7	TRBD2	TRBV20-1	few	CSASGTSGEQYF	TGCAGTGCTAGTGGGACTAGCGGGGAGCAGTACTTC
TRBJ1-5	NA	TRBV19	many	CASSIPGRGRGQPQHF	TGTGCCAGTAGTATCCCTGGGAGGGGCAGGGGACAGCCCCAGCATTTT
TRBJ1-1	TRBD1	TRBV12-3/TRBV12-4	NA	CASSRLVTGRRNTEAFF	TGTGCCAGCAGCCGTTTGGTGACAGGGAGAAGAAACACTGAAGCTTTCTTT
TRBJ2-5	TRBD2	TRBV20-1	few	CSARPLAGPGGDQYF	TGCAGTGCTAGACCTCTAGCGGGACCCGGTGGCGACCAGTACTTC
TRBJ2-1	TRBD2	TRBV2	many	CASSLAGLYNEQFF	TGTGCCAGCAGCCTAGCGGGACTCTACAATGAGCAGTTCTTC
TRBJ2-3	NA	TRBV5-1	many	CASSLFISPSTDTQYF	TGCGCCAGCAGCTTGTTCATCTCCCCTAGCACAGATACGCAGTATTTT
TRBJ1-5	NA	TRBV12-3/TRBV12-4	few	CASSSRGLEPQHF	TGTGCCAGCAGTTCGCGGGGGTTGGAGCCCCAGCATTTC
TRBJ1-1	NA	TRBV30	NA	CAWAARVNTEAFF	TGTGCCTGGGCTGCCAGGGTCAACACTGAAGCTTTCTTT
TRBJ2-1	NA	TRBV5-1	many	CASSSDTSSYNEQFF	TGCGCCAGCAGCTCGGACACCAGCTCCTACAATGAGCAGTTCTTC
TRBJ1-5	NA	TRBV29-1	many	CSVGPGRGQPQHF	TGCAGCGTTGGTCCAGGGAGGGGTCAGCCCCAGCATTTT
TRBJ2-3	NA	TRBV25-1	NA	CASSEPITDTQYF	TGTGCCAGCAGTGAGCCTATCACAGATACGCAGTATTTT
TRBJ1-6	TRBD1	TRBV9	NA	CASSPVTGAGSPLHF	TGTGCCAGCAGCCCTGTAACAGGGGCAGGCTCACCCCTCCACTTT
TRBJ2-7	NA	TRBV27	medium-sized	CASSLSEISYEQYF	TGTGCCAGCAGTTTATCGGAGATCTCCTACGAGCAGTACTTC
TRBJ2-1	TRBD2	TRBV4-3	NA	CASSQGYAGEYNEQFF	TGCGCCAGCAGCCAAGGGTACGCGGGGGAATACAATGAGCAGTTCTTC
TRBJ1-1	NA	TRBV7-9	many	CASSSPGAGTEAFF	TGTGCCAGCAGCTCACCGGGGGCGGGCACTGAAGCTTTCTTT
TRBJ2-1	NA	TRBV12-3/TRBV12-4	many	CASSRDLANEQFF	TGTGCCAGCAGCCGCGACCTAGCGAATGAGCAGTTCTTC
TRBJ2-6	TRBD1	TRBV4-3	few	CASSQGSGRGSTGANVLTF	TGCGCCAGCAGCCAAGGGTCGGGCAGGGGGTCGACCGGGGCCAACGTCCTGACTTTC
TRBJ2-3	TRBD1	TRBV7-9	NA	CASRQTGTGWADTQYF	TGTGCCAGCAGACAGACCGGGACAGGGTGGGCAGATACGCAGTATTTT
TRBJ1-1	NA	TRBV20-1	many	CSATTGHLGTEAFF	TGCAGTGCTACAACGGGACACCTGGGCACTGAAGCTTTCTTT
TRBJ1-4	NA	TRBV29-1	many	CSVLGPNEKLFF	TGCAGCGTTTTAGGGCCTAATGAAAAACTGTTTTTT
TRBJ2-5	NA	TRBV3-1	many	CASSHNLGGSETQYF	TGTGCCAGCAGCCATAACCTTGGAGGATCAGAGACCCAGTACTTC
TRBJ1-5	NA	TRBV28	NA	CASSPGQPQHF	TGTGCCAGCAGTCCCGGTCAGCCCCAGCATTTT
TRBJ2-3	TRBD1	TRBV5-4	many	CASSARAGTALGDTQYF	TGTGCCAGCAGCGCGCGCGCCGGGACAGCCCTGGGAGATACGCAGTATTTT
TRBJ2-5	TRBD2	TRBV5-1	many	CASRFGGGPPQETQYF	TGCGCCAGCAGATTTGGCGGGGGTCCCCCTCAAGAGACCCAGTACTTC
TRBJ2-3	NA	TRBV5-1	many	CASSRTLGDTQYF	TGCGCCAGCAGCCGGACTTTGGGGGATACGCAGTATTTT
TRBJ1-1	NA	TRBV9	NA	CASSASTGNTEAFF	TGTGCCAGCAGTGCTTCGACAGGGAACACTGAAGCTTTCTTT
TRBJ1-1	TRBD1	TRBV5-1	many	CASSFDRGVRNTEAFF	TGCGCCAGCAGCTTCGACAGGGGAGTTAGGAACACTGAAGCTTTCTTT
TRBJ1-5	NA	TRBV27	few	CASSTTTGGQPQHF	TGTGCCAGCAGTACTACGACAGGAGGTCAGCCCCAGCATTTT
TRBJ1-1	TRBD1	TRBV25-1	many	CASTLSWTGDTEAFF	TGTGCCAGTACCCTCAGCTGGACAGGGGATACTGAAGCTTTCTTT
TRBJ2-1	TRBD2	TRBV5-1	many	CASSLVSSGSWGNEQFF	TGCGCCAGCAGCTTGGTATCTAGCGGGAGTTGGGGCAATGAGCAGTTCTTC
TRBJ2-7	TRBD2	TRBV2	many	CASEVELAGLPSYEQYF	TGTGCCAGCGAGGTGGAACTAGCGGGACTTCCATCCTACGAGCAGTACTTC
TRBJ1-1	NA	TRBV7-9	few	CASSPIGGGGHTEAFF	TGTGCCAGCAGCCCGATTGGCGGGGGAGGGCACACTGAAGCTTTCTTT
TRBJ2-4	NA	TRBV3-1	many	CASSQADPTIQYF	TGTGCCAGCAGCCAAGCGGACCCAACTATTCAGTACTTC
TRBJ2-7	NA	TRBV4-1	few	CASSQDGQTTYEQYF	TGCGCCAGCAGCCAAGATGGACAGACCACCTACGAGCAGTACTTC
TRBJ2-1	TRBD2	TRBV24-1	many	CATSALAGNEQFF	TGTGCCACCAGTGCCTTAGCGGGTAATGAGCAGTTCTTC
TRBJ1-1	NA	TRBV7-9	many	CASSLTGGQSEAFF	TGTGCCAGCAGCCTAACTGGGGGGCAGAGCGAAGCTTTCTTT
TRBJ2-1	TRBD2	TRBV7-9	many	CASSPEGSGLSSYNEQFF	TGTGCCAGCAGCCCAGAGGGTAGCGGGTTGAGCTCCTACAATGAGCAGTTCTTC
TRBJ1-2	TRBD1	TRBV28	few	CASSLWTGVNYGYTF	TGTGCCAGCAGTCTTTGGACAGGGGTAAACTATGGCTACACCTTC
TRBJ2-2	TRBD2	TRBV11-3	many	CASSLAPASGKNTGELFF	TGTGCCAGCAGCTTAGCCCCGGCTAGCGGGAAGAACACCGGGGAGCTGTTTTTT
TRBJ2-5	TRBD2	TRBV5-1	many	CASSSGLAGNLQETQYF	TGCGCCAGCAGTTCGGGACTAGCGGGGAACCTCCAAGAGACCCAGTACTTC
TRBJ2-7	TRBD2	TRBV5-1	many	CASSFTAGVYEQYF	TGCGCCAGCAGCTTTACGGCGGGGGTCTACGAGCAGTACTTC
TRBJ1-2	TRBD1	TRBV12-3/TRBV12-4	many	CASSLQGAGGYTF	TGTGCCAGCAGCTTACAGGGGGCAGGTGGCTACACCTTC
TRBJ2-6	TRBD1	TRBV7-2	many	CASSLDRARANVLTF	TGTGCCAGCAGCCTCGACAGGGCCAGGGCCAACGTCCTGACTTTC
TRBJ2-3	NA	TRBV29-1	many	CSVGAGSDTQYF	TGCAGCGTTGGGGCGGGGTCAGATACGCAGTATTTT
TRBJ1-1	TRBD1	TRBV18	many	CASSRDRSNTEAFF	TGTGCCAGCTCACGGGACAGATCTAACACTGAAGCTTTCTTT
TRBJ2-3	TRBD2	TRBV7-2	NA	CASSPRTSGRWDTQYF	TGTGCCAGCAGCCCTCGGACTAGCGGGAGATGGGATACGCAGTATTTT
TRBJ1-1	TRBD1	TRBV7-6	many	CASSSTGVGTEAFF	TGTGCCAGCAGCTCCACAGGGGTAGGGACTGAAGCTTTCTTT
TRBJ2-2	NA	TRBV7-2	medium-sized	CASSRYGGELFF	TGTGCCAGCAGCCGCTACGGCGGGGAGCTGTTTTTT
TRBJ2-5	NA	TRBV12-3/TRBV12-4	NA	CASSFNNLVQETQYF	TGTGCCAGCAGTTTCAACAATTTGGTTCAAGAGACCCAGTACTTC